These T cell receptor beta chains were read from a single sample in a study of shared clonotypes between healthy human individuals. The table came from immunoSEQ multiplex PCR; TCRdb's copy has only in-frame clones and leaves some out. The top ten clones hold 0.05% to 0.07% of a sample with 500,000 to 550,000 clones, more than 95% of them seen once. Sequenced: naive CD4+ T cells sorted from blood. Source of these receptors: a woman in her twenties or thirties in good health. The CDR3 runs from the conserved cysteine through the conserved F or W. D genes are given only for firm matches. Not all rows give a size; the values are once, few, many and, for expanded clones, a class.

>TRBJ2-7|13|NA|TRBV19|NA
CASSIAGTYEQYF
TGTGCCAGTAGTATAGCGGGAACCTACGAGCAGTACTTC
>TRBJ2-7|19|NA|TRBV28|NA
CASSLRSRRKVLSSYEQYF
TGTGCCAGCAGTTTACGGTCTAGGCGCAAAGTCCTCAGCTCCTACGAGCAGTACTTC
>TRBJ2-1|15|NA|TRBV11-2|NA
CASSPRERAYNEQFF
TGTGCCAGCAGCCCGAGGGAGCGGGCCTACAATGAGCAGTTCTTC
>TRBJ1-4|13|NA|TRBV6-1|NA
CAGLPRESEKLFF
TGTGCCGGTTTACCTCGGGAAAGCGAAAAACTGTTTTTT
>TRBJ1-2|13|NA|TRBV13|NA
CASSLQINYGYTF
TGTGCCAGCAGCTTACAGATTAACTATGGCTACACCTTC
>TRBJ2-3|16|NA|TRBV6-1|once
CASSEGLQGYTDTQYF
TGTGCCAGCAGTGAAGGACTTCAGGGTTACACAGATACGCAGTATTTT
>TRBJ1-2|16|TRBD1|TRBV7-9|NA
CASSEQGANPTYGYTF
TGTGCCAGCAGCGAACAGGGGGCCAACCCTACCTATGGCTACACCTTC
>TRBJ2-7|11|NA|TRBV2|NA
CASSEALKQYF
TGTGCCAGCAGTGAAGCGCTTAAGCAGTACTTC
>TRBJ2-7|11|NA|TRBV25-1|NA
CASSENYEQYF
TGTGCCAGCAGTGAAAATTACGAGCAGTACTTC
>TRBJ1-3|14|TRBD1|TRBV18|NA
CASSLTGSGNTIYF
TGTGCCAGCTCACTGACAGGGTCTGGAAACACCATATATTTT